Detailed here is one TCR beta chain. V lost 3 bases to trimming and J lost 4 bases, with 11 bases between them. The germline V gene has CDR1 SGHTA and CDR2 FQGNSA. This CDR3 spans 14 amino acids. DNA at about 210 ng, around 30,000 T cell genomes, went into sorted-subset replicate PCRs. Sequencing used immunoSEQ multiplex PCR; TCRdb keeps in-frame clones, though not all of them. Of some 800,000 clones listed, over 90% are singletons. These data originate in a study of shared clonotypes between healthy human individuals. Study context: The donor pool was made up of a couple of women and three men aged 18 to 49.

Terminally differentiated effector memory CD45RA+ cells were excluded by CCR7 positive selection of CD45RO-negative cells. This TCR was recovered from a young man in good health. V usage is TRBV7-2 and J usage is TRBJ2-3; tentative D call: TRBD2 (6 bases). What was sequenced was naive CD8+ T cells sorted from blood. The CDR3 loop is CASSFPGVPDTQYF. In nucleotides, the CDR3 is TGTGCCAGCAGCTTTCCGGGAGTCCCAGATACGCAGTATTTT.